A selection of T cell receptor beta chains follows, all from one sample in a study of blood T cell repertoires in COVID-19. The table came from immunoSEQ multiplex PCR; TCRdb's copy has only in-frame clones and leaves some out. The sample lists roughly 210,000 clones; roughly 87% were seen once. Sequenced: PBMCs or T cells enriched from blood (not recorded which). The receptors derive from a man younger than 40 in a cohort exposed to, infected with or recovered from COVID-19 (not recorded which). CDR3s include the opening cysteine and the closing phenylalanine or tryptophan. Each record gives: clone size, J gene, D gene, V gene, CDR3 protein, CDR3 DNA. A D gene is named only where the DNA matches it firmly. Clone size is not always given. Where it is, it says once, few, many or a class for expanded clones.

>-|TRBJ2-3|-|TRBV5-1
CASSSGVIATDTQYF
TGCGCCAGCAGCTCGGGGGTAATAGCTACAGATACGCAGTATTTT
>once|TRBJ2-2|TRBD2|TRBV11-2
CASSYGLAGGRGNTGELFF
TGTGCCAGCAGCTACGGACTAGCGGGAGGGAGAGGGAACACCGGGGAGCTGTTTTTT
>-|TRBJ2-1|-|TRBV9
CASSVDPQGSYNEQFF
TGTGCCAGCAGCGTAGATCCCCAGGGCTCCTACAATGAGCAGTTCTTC
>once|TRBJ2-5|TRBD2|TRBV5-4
CASSRGLEIETQYF
TGTGCCAGCAGCCGTGGACTAGAAATAGAGACCCAGTACTTC
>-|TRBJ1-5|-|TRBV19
CASSRTREGHQPQHF
TGTGCCAGTAGTAGAACCCGGGAAGGGCATCAGCCCCAGCATTTT
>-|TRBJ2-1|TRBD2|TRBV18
CASSPRLARNNEQFF
TGTGCCAGCTCACCACGACTAGCGAGGAACAATGAGCAGTTCTTC
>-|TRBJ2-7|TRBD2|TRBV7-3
CASSPTGLAGVTEQYF
TGTGCCAGCAGCCCCACAGGACTAGCGGGAGTAACTGAGCAGTACTTC
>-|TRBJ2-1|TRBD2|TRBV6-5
CASRSGLGNEQFF
TGTGCCAGCAGGTCGGGACTAGGTAATGAGCAGTTCTTC
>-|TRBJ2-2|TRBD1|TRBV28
CASSSSYRGGTGELFF
TGTGCCAGCAGTTCCTCCTACAGGGGTGGCACCGGGGAGCTGTTTTTT
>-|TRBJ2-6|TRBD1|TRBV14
CASGDRVNVLTF
TGTGCCAGCGGGGACAGGGTCAACGTCCTGACTTTC
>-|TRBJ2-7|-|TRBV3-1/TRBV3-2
CASSQDLGRGSYEQYF
TGTGCCAGCAGCCAAGATCTTGGTAGAGGCTCCTACGAGCAGTACTTC
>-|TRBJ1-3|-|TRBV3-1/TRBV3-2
CASSPTGYSGNTIYF
TGTGCCAGCAGCCCAACAGGATACTCTGGAAACACCATATATTTT
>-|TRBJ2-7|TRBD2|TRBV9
CASSAAAGDSYEQYF
TGTGCCAGCAGCGCCGCGGCGGGAGATTCCTACGAGCAGTACTTC
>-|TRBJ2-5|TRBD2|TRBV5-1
CASSAGTSGRGETQYF
TGCGCCAGTTCTGCCGGGACTAGCGGGAGAGGGGAGACCCAGTACTTC
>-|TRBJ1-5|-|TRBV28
CASSLSRNQPQHF
TGTGCCAGCAGTTTATCCAGGAATCAGCCCCAGCATTTT
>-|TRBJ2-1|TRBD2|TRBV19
CASSPGTSGYNEQFF
TGTGCCAGTAGTCCCGGGACTAGCGGCTACAATGAGCAGTTCTTC
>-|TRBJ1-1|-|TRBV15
CATSRDRGLNTEAFF
TGTGCCACCAGCAGAGATCGGGGTCTGAACACTGAAGCTTTCTTT
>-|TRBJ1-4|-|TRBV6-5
CASSPSAGIGEKLFF
TGTGCCAGCAGCCCCTCGGCAGGGATCGGAGAAAAACTGTTTTTT
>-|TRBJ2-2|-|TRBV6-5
CASSPRGTGELFF
TGTGCCAGCAGTCCACGAGGGACCGGGGAGCTGTTTTTT
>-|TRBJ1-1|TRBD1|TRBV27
CASSLGTGALRVSEAFF
TGTGCCAGCAGTTTGGGGACAGGGGCCCTGAGAGTCTCTGAAGCTTTCTTT
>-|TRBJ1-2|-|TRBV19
CASSRATGGYTF
TGTGCCAGTAGTAGAGCGACGGGTGGCTACACCTTC
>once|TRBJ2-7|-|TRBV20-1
CSASRLYYEQYF
TGCAGTGCTAGTCGTCTTTACTACGAGCAGTACTTC
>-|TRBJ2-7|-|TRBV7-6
CASSPGNPTTYEQYF
TGTGCCAGCAGCCCGGGGAACCCAACCACCTACGAGCAGTACTTC
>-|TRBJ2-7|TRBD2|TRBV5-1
CASSWKTSGGTYEQYF
TGCGCCAGCAGCTGGAAAACTAGCGGGGGGACCTACGAGCAGTACTTC
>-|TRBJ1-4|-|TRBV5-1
CASSQGTVSNEKLFF
TGCGCCAGCAGCCAGGGAACCGTCTCTAATGAAAAACTGTTTTTT
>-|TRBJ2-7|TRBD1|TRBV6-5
CASSPPTGASYEQYF
TGTGCCAGCAGTCCCCCGACAGGGGCTTCCTACGAGCAGTACTTC
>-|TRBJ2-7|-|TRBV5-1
CASSSGPGLRYDEQYF
TGCGCCAGCAGCTCGGGACCGGGACTTCGTTATGACGAGCAGTACTTC
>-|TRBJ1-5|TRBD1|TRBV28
CAAATGDHSNQPQHF
TGTGCCGCGGCGACAGGGGACCATAGCAATCAGCCCCAGCATTTT
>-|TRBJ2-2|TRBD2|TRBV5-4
CASRLAGDTGELFF
TGTGCCAGCAGGCTAGCGGGAGACACCGGGGAGCTGTTTTTT
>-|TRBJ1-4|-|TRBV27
CASSLEAGRNEKLFF
TGTGCCAGCAGTTTAGAAGCGGGACGTAATGAAAAACTGTTTTTT
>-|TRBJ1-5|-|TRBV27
CASTNGVNQPQHF
TGTGCCAGCACCAACGGGGTGAATCAGCCCCAGCATTTT
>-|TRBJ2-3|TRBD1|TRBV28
CASSTGQGSFGEAQYF
TGTGCCAGCAGTACCGGACAGGGAAGTTTTGGAGAGGCGCAGTATTTT